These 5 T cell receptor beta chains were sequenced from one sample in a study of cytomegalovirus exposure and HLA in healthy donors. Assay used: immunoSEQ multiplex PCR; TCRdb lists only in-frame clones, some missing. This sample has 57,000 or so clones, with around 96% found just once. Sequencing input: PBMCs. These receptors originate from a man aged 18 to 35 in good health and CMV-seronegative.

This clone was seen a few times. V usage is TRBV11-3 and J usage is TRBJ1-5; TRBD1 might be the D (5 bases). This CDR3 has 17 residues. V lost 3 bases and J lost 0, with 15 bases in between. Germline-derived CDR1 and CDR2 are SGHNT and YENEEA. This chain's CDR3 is CASSFCAGTDSNQPQHF. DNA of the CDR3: TGTGCCAGCAGCTTTTGTGCAGGGACTGATAGCAATCAGCCCCAGCATTTT.

The CDR3 nucleotides read TGTGCCAGCAGCCGATCCGGCACTTTAGGGAGCGATCTTTATGGCTACACCTTC. Amino acid sequence: CASSRSGTLGSDLYGYTF. The V call is TRBV9, the J call TRBJ1-2; D unresolved. The V end lost 4 bases, the J end lost 5 bases, and 27 bases lay between the germline ends. This CDR3 contains 18 residues. Germline V gene sequence: CDR1 SGDLS, CDR2 YYNGEE.

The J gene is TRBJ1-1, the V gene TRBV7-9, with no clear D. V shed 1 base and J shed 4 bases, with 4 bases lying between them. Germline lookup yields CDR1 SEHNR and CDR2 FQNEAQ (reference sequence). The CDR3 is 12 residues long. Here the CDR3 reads CASSLVRTEAFF. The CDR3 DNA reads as TGTGCCAGCAGCTTAGTGCGCACTGAAGCTTTCTTT.

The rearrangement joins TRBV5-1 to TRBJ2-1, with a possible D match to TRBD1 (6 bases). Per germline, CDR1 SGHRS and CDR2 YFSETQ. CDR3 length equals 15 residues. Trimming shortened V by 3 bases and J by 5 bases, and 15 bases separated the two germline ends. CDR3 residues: CASSSQQGLDNEQFF. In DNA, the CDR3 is TGCGCCAGCAGCTCCCAACAGGGCCTTGACAATGAGCAGTTCTTC.

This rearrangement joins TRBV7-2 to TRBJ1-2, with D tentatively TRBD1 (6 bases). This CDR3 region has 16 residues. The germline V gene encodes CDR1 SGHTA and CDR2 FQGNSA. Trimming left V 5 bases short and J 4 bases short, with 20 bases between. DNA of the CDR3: TGTGCCAGCAGCCCGGCTCCGAGACAGGTTCTCTATGGCTACACCTTC. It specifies CASSPAPRQVLYGYTF.